Shown below are 27 T cell receptor beta chains from a single sample sequenced in a study of cytomegalovirus exposure and HLA in healthy donors. The PCR made use of 60 Vbeta and 13 Jbeta primers. Profiling relied on immunoSEQ multiplex PCR, and the TCRdb table lists in-frame clones only, not all of them. Found here are 120,000 or so clones, about 72% of them singletons; the top ten hold around 4.9%. The sample comprised PBMCs. These receptors were obtained from a man aged 50 or older in good health and CMV-seropositive.

The chain joins TRBV5-1 to TRBJ2-3, with 7 bases identical to TRBD2. The CDR3 length is 17 residues. The germline V gene has CDR1 SGHRS and CDR2 YFSETQ. After removal of 4 bases from V and 1 base from J, the junction contained 12 bases not matched to a gene. The CDR3 here is CASSPVGRGRRTDTQYF. Here the CDR3 DNA reads TGCGCCAGCAGCCCGGTAGGGAGGGGACGCCGCACAGATACGCAGTATTTT. The full variable domain, rest sourced from reference TRBV5-1 and TRBJ2-3, is KAGVTQTPRYLIKTRGQQVTLSCSPISGHRSVSWYQQTPGQGLQFLFEYFSETQRNKGNFPGRFSGRQFSNSRSEMNVSTLELGDSALYLCASSPVGRGRRTDTQYFGPGTRLTVL.

The V and J genes are TRBV19 and TRBJ2-5, with a possible D match to TRBD2 (6 bases). This CDR3 is 14 amino acids long. The V and J ends lost 6 bases and 1 base respectively, with 12 bases between them. Germline lookup yields CDR1 LNHDA and CDR2 SQIVND (reference sequence). DNA for the CDR3: TGTGCCAGTAGCATGGGAGGTTCCCAAGAGACCCAGTACTTC. This codes for CASSMGGSQETQYF.

The rearrangement links TRBV7-9 to TRBJ2-5; maybe TRBD2 (6 bases). Germline loops: CDR1 SEHNR, CDR2 FQNEAQ (reference sequence). The CDR3 length is 14 residues. V lost 5 bases, J lost 5 bases, and 15 bases lay in between. This chain's CDR3 is CASSPPGLGETQYF. The CDR3 DNA is TGTGCCAGCAGCCCCCCGGGACTGGGGGAGACCCAGTACTTC.

V gene TRBV30 combines with J gene TRBJ1-3; 11 nucleotides line up with TRBD1. Trimming took 2 bases from V and 0 from J; bases not matched to a gene: 15. The germline V gene has CDR1 GTSNPN and CDR2 SVGIG (reference sequence). This CDR3 has 20 residues. The CDR3 reads CAWSYNPGQGVSDSGNTIYF. CDR3 nucleotides: TGTGCCTGGAGTTACAATCCGGGACAGGGGGTCTCCGACTCTGGAAACACCATATATTTT.

This clone has just a few counts. The rearrangement links TRBV6-1 to TRBJ2-7; 8 nucleotides agree with TRBD1. The CDR3 spans 15 residues. The V gene end was trimmed by 5 bases and the J gene end by 1 base; junction bases not matched to a gene: 7. Germline CDR1 MNHNS, CDR2 SASEGT. The CDR3 sequence is CASSPDRALSYEQYF. In DNA, the CDR3 is TGTGCCAGCAGTCCGGACAGGGCCCTGTCCTACGAGCAGTACTTC.

The chain joins TRBV10-1 to TRBJ2-1; 8 bases are a match to TRBD1. The CDR3 length is 13 residues. Germline V gene lookup returns CDR1 WNHNN and CDR2 SYGVQD (reference sequence). Trimming removed 5 bases from V and 15 bases from J; junction bases left unmatched: 12. The CDR3 is CASSLDRGASPFF. The CDR3 nucleotides read TGCGCCAGCAGTCTAGACAGGGGCGCTTCTCCGTTCTTC.

V is TRBV2 and J is TRBJ2-7, with TRBD1 matching 8 bases. The CDR3 has 14 residues. Trimming removed 6 bases from V and 6 bases from J; junction bases left unmatched: 10. Germline V lookup: CDR1 SNHLY, CDR2 FYNNEI. For the CDR3, the DNA is TGTGCCAGCAGCGCCACCACAGGGGGGTCCGAGCAGTACTTC. Protein: CASSATTGGSEQYF.

This sequence joins TRBV7-3 and TRBJ1-1, with TRBD1 matching over 8 bases. The CDR3 sequence is 14 residues long. V lost 4 bases to trimming and J lost 5 bases; unmatched junction nucleotides: 6. The germline CDR1 and CDR2 sequences are SGHTA and FQGTGA. Here the CDR3 DNA reads TGTGCCAGCAGCTCCACAGGGGGGGGAACTGAAGCTTTCTTT. This codes for CASSSTGGGTEAFF.

This clone turned up a few times. V and J are TRBV6-5 and TRBJ1-3, with 10 nucleotides matching TRBD1. Germline lookup yields CDR1 MNHEY and CDR2 SVGAGI. V shed 4 bases and J 3 bases; nucleotides not matched to a gene: 3. The length of the CDR3 is 15 residues. The CDR3 DNA is TGTGCCAGCAGTTTAGGACAGGGGGATGGAAACACCATATATTTT. Its protein product is CASSLGQGDGNTIYF.

In regard to this clone: This specimen includes other DNA sequences encoding the same CDR3. The gene calls are TRBV30 and TRBJ2-1; 10 bases map to TRBD2. The CDR3 consists of 15 residues. J gave up 8 bases and V 6 bases, and 13 bases lay outside the gene matches. Per germline, CDR1 GTSNPN and CDR2 SVGIG (reference sequence). Here the CDR3 DNA reads TGTGCCTGCCTTCGTAGGAGCGGGGGGGCCGATGAGCAGTTCTTC. Translated: CACLRRSGGADEQFF.

V gene TRBV6-6 combines with J gene TRBJ2-7; D not certain. Germline V gene sequence: CDR1 MNHNY, CDR2 SVGAGI (reference sequence). The ends were cut back, 0 bases at V and 3 bases at J, with 9 bases in the middle. This CDR3 has 14 residues. The CDR3 here is CASSYSSPNYEQYF. DNA of the CDR3: TGTGCCAGCAGTTACTCGAGTCCTAACTACGAGCAGTACTTC.

This clone was observed a few times. The gene calls are TRBV18 and TRBJ2-5; D is unresolved. Trimming stripped 3 bases from V and 5 bases from J, with 16 bases between. This CDR3 region has 15 residues. Germline V gene data show CDR1 as KGHSH and CDR2 as LQKENI. The CDR3 here is CASSPALIARETQYF. CDR3 coding DNA: TGTGCCAGCTCACCGGCCCTCATCGCTAGGGAGACCCAGTACTTC.

The chain has TRBV28 and TRBJ1-4, with a weak D call TRBD1 (5 bases). The V end lost 6 bases, the J end lost 8 bases, and 10 bases lay between the germline ends. The germline V gene has CDR1 MDHEN and CDR2 SYDVKM. CDR3 length equals 12 residues. Written as DNA, the CDR3 is TGTGCCAGCAGCCAGGGAGGGGAAAAACTGTTTTTT. Protein product: CASSQGGEKLFF.

The chain carries TRBV5-1 and TRBJ2-2, with 8 bases fitting TRBD2. With V trimmed by 5 bases and J by 0 bases, 3 bases remained unmatched. The CDR3 totals 15 residues. Per the germline V gene, CDR1 is SGHRS and CDR2 is YFSETQ. This CDR3 is CASRLAGSNTGELFF. CDR3 in DNA: TGCGCCAGCAGGTTAGCGGGGTCGAACACCGGGGAGCTGTTTTTT. Full variable domain (missing parts from reference TRBV5-1 and TRBJ2-2): KAGVTQTPRYLIKTRGQQVTLSCSPISGHRSVSWYQQTPGQGLQFLFEYFSETQRNKGNFPGRFSGRQFSNSRSEMNVSTLELGDSALYLCASRLAGSNTGELFFGEGSRLTVL.

V is TRBV5-1 and J is TRBJ2-7, with D possibly being TRBD2 (6 bases). This CDR3 comprises 16 residues. V lost 5 bases to trimming and J lost 2 bases, with 20 bases between them. From germline, CDR1 is SGHRS and CDR2 YFSETQ. The CDR3 nucleotides are TGCGCCAGCAGAGCACAAAAGACTGGCGGGGCCTACGAGCAGTACTTC. Translated: CASRAQKTGGAYEQYF.

This sequence joins TRBV5-1 and TRBJ2-7, with TRBD1 identical over 11 bases. The germline CDR1 and CDR2 sequences are SGHRS and YFSETQ. V trimming: 4 bases; J trimming: 0 bases; junction bases outside the gene matches: 15. The CDR3 sequence is 19 residues long. CDR3 DNA: TGCGCCAGCAGCCGGGACCGGGACAGGGGGACCAGGAGCTCCTACGAGCAGTACTTC. Protein: CASSRDRDRGTRSSYEQYF.

The rearrangement links TRBV4-3 to TRBJ2-7; 11 nucleotides match TRBD2. The CDR3 spans 19 residues. In germline, CDR1 is LGHNA, CDR2 YSLEER. Trimming took 0 bases from V and 0 from J; bases not matched to a gene: 10. The CDR3 sequence: CASSQEGRLAGGFSYEQYF. In DNA form, the CDR3 reads TGCGCCAGCAGCCAAGAGGGGAGGCTAGCGGGAGGTTTCTCCTACGAGCAGTACTTC.

The sample holds one count of this clone. The J gene is TRBJ1-2, the V gene TRBV15; 7 nucleotides align to TRBD1. J gave up 6 bases and V 5 bases, and 12 bases lay outside the gene matches. There are 15 residues in the CDR3. Germline V CDR1 and CDR2: LNHNV, YYDKDF (reference sequence). CDR3 in amino acids: CATSLTPTGVNGYTF. As DNA, the CDR3 is TGTGCCACCAGCCTAACTCCCACAGGGGTTAATGGCTACACCTTC.

This chain joins TRBV28 and TRBJ2-3; a weak D match, TRBD2 (5 bases). CDR1 is MDHEN and CDR2 is SYDVKM in the germline V gene. There are 11 residues in the CDR3. V shed 8 bases and J shed 5 bases, with 8 bases lying between them. CDR3 coding DNA: TGTGCCAGCTGTGGGAGAGATACGCAGTATTTT. This sequence encodes CASCGRDTQYF.

CDR3 region: CASSYVSQETQYF. The CDR3 region has the DNA TGTGCCAGCAGCTACGTCAGTCAAGAGACCCAGTACTTC. The chain couples TRBV5-4 to TRBJ2-5; D is unclear. CDR1 SGHNT and CDR2 YYREEE come from the germline V gene (reference sequence). Trimming pared 3 bases from V and 2 bases from J, leaving 8 bases between. This CDR3 is 13 amino acids long.

The J gene is TRBJ2-1, the V gene TRBV10-3; the D gene is possibly TRBD2 (6 bases). CDR1 ENHRY and CDR2 SYGVKD come from the germline V gene. Trimming took off 4 bases at V and 0 bases at J, with 10 bases between the two ends. This CDR3 comprises 15 residues. The CDR3 DNA follows: TGTGCCATCAGTGCGGCGGGGACCTCCTACAATGAGCAGTTCTTC. This codes for CAISAAGTSYNEQFF.

The chain joins TRBV5-4 to TRBJ2-3; TRBD2 agrees at 9 bases. Germline values: CDR1 SGHNT, CDR2 YYREEE (reference sequence). The J segment lost 2 bases and the V segment lost 4 bases, leaving 2 bases of the junction unmatched. The CDR3 consists of 14 residues. The CDR3 reads CASSAGGTTDTQYF. The CDR3, as DNA: TGTGCCAGCAGCGCGGGAGGGACCACAGATACGCAGTATTTT.

This clone has a handful of counts. The rearrangement joins TRBV7-2 to TRBJ1-3; D might be TRBD1 (5 bases). V was clipped by 3 bases and J by 0 bases, with 9 bases between them. From germline, CDR1 is SGHTA and CDR2 FQGNSA. The CDR3 is 15 residues long. The CDR3 DNA reads TGTGCCAGCAGCTTGGGGGGGATCTCTGGAAACACCATATATTTT. Amino acid sequence: CASSLGGISGNTIYF.

The chain carries TRBV6-5 and TRBJ1-2; 8 bases align to TRBD1. From germline, CDR1 is MNHEY and CDR2 SVGAGI. Germline trimming cut 2 bases from V and 6 bases from J; bases unmatched to any gene: 8. The CDR3 spans 15 residues. CDR3 sequence reads: CASSYQAGGVNGYTF. The CDR3 DNA sequence: TGTGCCAGCAGTTACCAGGCAGGGGGCGTCAATGGCTACACCTTC.

The genes are TRBV5-6 and TRBJ2-5, with D perhaps matching TRBD1 (5 bases). Germline CDR1 SGHDT, CDR2 YYEEEE. The CDR3 sequence is 14 residues long. Deletions cut 4 bases from V and 2 bases from J, with 12 bases between. CDR3 DNA: TGTGCCAGCAGCCCCAGGGTAATTCAAGAGACCCAGTACTTC. The encoded protein is CASSPRVIQETQYF.

J is TRBJ2-3 and V is TRBV4-2, with no clear D. The CDR3 runs 14 residues. CDR1 is LGHNA, CDR2 YNFKEQ, per germline. V was cut by 4 bases and J by 2 bases, with 10 bases left in between. The CDR3 region is CASSPGPDTDTQYF. The DNA of the CDR3 is TGTGCCAGCAGCCCGGGTCCCGACACAGATACGCAGTATTTT.

This chain links TRBV5-1 with TRBJ2-7; the match to TRBD1 covers 7 bases. This CDR3 spans 14 amino acids. J was trimmed by 6 bases and V by 0 bases; bases with no gene match: 6. Germline CDR1 reads SGHRS; CDR2 reads YFSETQ. The CDR3: CASSLGQGVGEQYF. In DNA, the CDR3 is TGCGCCAGCAGCTTGGGGCAGGGGGTGGGCGAGCAGTACTTC.